The next 29 T cell receptor beta chains were all read from a single sample in a study of graft-versus-host responses after intestinal transplantation. Some clones are missing from TCRdb's copy, which holds only in-frame ones; the method was immunoSEQ multiplex PCR. Here the sample spans 70,000 to 75,000 clones, about 89% being singletons. Their antigens remain unidentified. The sample in question was unstimulated CD8+ T cells sorted from spleen or lymph node cells, obtained before intestinal transplant. These receptors originate from a human donor who received an intestinal transplant.

The rearrangement links TRBV27 to TRBJ2-7; no clear D. V lost 3 bases, J lost 5 bases, and 11 bases lay in between. The CDR3 covers 13 residues. The germline V gene has CDR1 MNHEY and CDR2 SMNVEV (reference sequence). This CDR3 is CASSLYPIHEQYF. The DNA for the CDR3 is TGTGCCAGCAGTTTGTACCCTATCCACGAGCAGTACTTC.

The chain carries TRBV9 and TRBJ1-1; unclear D gene. The ends were cut back, 1 base at V and 2 bases at J, with 6 bases in the middle. Per germline, CDR1 SGDLS and CDR2 YYNGEE. The CDR3 is 13 residues long. Here the CDR3 DNA reads TGTGCCAGCAGCGTACGGTACAACACTGAAGCTTTCTTT. Translated: CASSVRYNTEAFF.

This chain joins TRBV7-6 and TRBJ2-7; the D is unclear. Germline V lookup: CDR1 SGHVS, CDR2 FNYEAQ. V shed 6 bases and J shed 7 bases, with 10 bases lying between them. The CDR3 is 11 amino acids. The DNA of the CDR3 is TGTGCCAGCAGTCCAGGCCGGGAGCAGTACTTC. As protein: CASSPGREQYF. The variable domain in full, with the rest retrieved from reference TRBV7-6 and TRBJ2-7, is GAGVSQSPRYKVTKRGQDVALRCDPISGHVSLYWYRQALGQGPEFLTYFNYEAQQDKSGLPNDRFSAERPEGSISTLTIQRTEQRDSAMYRCASSPGREQYFGPGTRLTVT.

This chain links TRBV29-1 with TRBJ2-7; a possible D gene is TRBD1 (6 bases). Germline V gene sequence: CDR1 SQVTM, CDR2 ANQGSEA. The CDR3 runs to 12 residues. The V end was cut by 4 bases, the J end by 3 bases, with 10 bases between. The CDR3 region is CSVVQGRYEQYF. CDR3 bases: TGCAGCGTTGTACAGGGACGCTACGAGCAGTACTTC.

V usage is TRBV5-1 and J usage is TRBJ2-3; TRBD2 is a possible D gene (6 bases). Per germline, CDR1 SGHRS and CDR2 YFSETQ. Trimming pared 3 bases from V and 0 bases from J, leaving 17 bases between. This CDR3 spans 17 amino acids. The CDR3 region is CASSYPLISGSTDTQYF. CDR3 sequence (DNA): TGCGCCAGCAGCTACCCCCTGATTAGCGGAAGCACAGATACGCAGTATTTT.

The chain recombines TRBV10-3 with TRBJ2-1; TRBD2 might be the D (6 bases). V shed 9 bases and J shed 4 bases, with 22 bases lying between them. Germline V gene sequence: CDR1 ENHRY, CDR2 SYGVKD. There are 16 residues in the CDR3. The CDR3 DNA reads as TGTGCCATAGGAGTTTTAGTGGAGGGCGGTTACAATGAGCAGTTCTTC. As protein: CAIGVLVEGGYNEQFF.

The chain is built from TRBV30 and TRBJ2-7; D is unresolved. V lost 4 bases to trimming and J lost 5 bases, with 12 bases between them. In germline, CDR1 is GTSNPN, CDR2 SVGIG (reference sequence). The length of the CDR3 is 12 residues. For the CDR3, the DNA is TGTGCCTGGACGCCACCAGGTGACGAGCAGTACTTC. It encodes CAWTPPGDEQYF.

The chain carries TRBV6-6 and TRBJ2-7; TRBD1 is a possible D gene (5 bases). The CDR3 totals 14 residues. CDR1 is MNHNY and CDR2 is SVGAGI in the germline V gene (reference sequence). Between the trimmed V and J ends, which lost 0 bases and 3 bases, there was a span of 9 bases. The DNA for the CDR3 is TGTGCCAGCAGTTACTCGGCAGGGCTCTACGAGCAGTACTTC. The encoded protein is CASSYSAGLYEQYF.

The chain's CDR3 is CASSQLAGEEYNEQFF. CDR3 DNA: TGTGCCAGCAGCCAACTAGCGGGAGAGGAGTACAATGAGCAGTTCTTC. The V call is TRBV7-9, the J call TRBJ2-1; the match to TRBD2 covers 11 bases. Per the germline V gene, CDR1 is SEHNR and CDR2 is FQNEAQ (reference sequence). After removal of 5 bases from V and 4 bases from J, the junction contained 7 bases not matched to a gene. The CDR3 loop spans 16 amino acids.

The chain uses TRBV9 and TRBJ2-1, with D possibly matching TRBD2 (6 bases). The CDR3 is 15 amino acids. The ends were cut back, 3 bases at V and 1 base at J, with 11 bases in the middle. The germline V gene has CDR1 SGDLS and CDR2 YYNGEE. CDR3 bases: TGTGCCAGCAGCGGACGTAGCGGATCCTACAATGAGCAGTTCTTC. It is translated as CASSGRSGSYNEQFF.

The chain employs TRBV29-1 and TRBJ2-7, with D perhaps TRBD2 (5 bases). Trimming stripped 4 bases from V and 0 bases from J, with 13 bases between. From germline, CDR1 is SQVTM and CDR2 ANQGSEA. The CDR3 covers 14 residues. CDR3 coding DNA: TGCAGCGTTGTGAGGACTCTTCCCTCCTACGAGCAGTACTTC. Protein sequence: CSVVRTLPSYEQYF.

The V call is TRBV4-2, the J call TRBJ1-2; 9 nucleotides align to TRBD1. This CDR3 comprises 17 residues. The trim removed 4 bases at V and 2 bases at J, leaving 11 bases unmatched. CDR1 is LGHNA, CDR2 YNFKEQ, per germline. CDR3: CASSRVFPDRGNYGYTF. The DNA for the CDR3 is TGTGCCAGCAGCCGAGTGTTTCCCGACAGGGGGAACTATGGCTACACCTTC.

The rearrangement links TRBV27 to TRBJ2-1; 7 bases align to TRBD2. The CDR3 has 14 amino acids. J lost 0 bases, V lost 6 bases, and 2 bases had no gene match. Per the germline V gene, CDR1 is MNHEY and CDR2 is SMNVEV (reference sequence). CDR3 amino acids: CASRGGSSYNEQFF. For the CDR3, the DNA is TGTGCCAGCAGGGGCGGGAGCTCCTACAATGAGCAGTTCTTC.

This clone is a singleton in its sample. The V and J genes are TRBV4-1 and TRBJ1-6; 8 bases are shared with TRBD1. Germline trimming cut 2 bases from V and 0 bases from J; bases unmatched to any gene: 3. The germline CDR1 and CDR2 sequences are MGHRA and YSYEKL. The CDR3 extends over 17 amino acids. CDR3 in amino acids: CASSQWTGLSYNSPLHF. The CDR3, as DNA: TGCGCCAGCAGCCAATGGACAGGGCTCTCCTATAATTCACCCCTCCACTTT.

The V call is TRBV4-1, the J call TRBJ2-1; the match to TRBD2 covers 9 bases. V dropped 2 bases and J dropped 14; count of bases not matched to a gene: 13. CDR1 MGHRA and CDR2 YSYEKL come from the germline V gene. The CDR3 length is 15 residues. This chain's CDR3 is CASSQIWREGRREFF. The CDR3 DNA follows: TGCGCCAGCAGCCAAATCTGGCGGGAGGGTCGTAGAGAGTTCTTC.

This chain links TRBV7-3 with TRBJ2-2; TRBD1 agrees at 9 bases. This CDR3 region has 16 residues. The germline V gene encodes CDR1 SGHTA and CDR2 FQGTGA. V gave up 0 bases and J gave up 5 bases; unmatched junction bases: 4. DNA of the CDR3: TGTGCCAGCAGCTTAACCGGGACAGGGATAACCGGGGAGCTGTTTTTT. This gives the protein CASSLTGTGITGELFF.

V gene TRBV7-3 combines with J gene TRBJ2-7; 14 bases map to TRBD2. The CDR3 is 15 amino acids. CDR1 is SGHTA and CDR2 is FQGTGA in the germline V gene. The junction had 4 bases not matched to a gene; V was cut back by 5 bases and J by 4 bases. CDR3 region: CASSRGLAGVYEQYF. As DNA, the CDR3 is TGTGCCAGCAGCCGGGGACTAGCGGGAGTATACGAGCAGTACTTC.

The chain joins TRBV7-9 to TRBJ2-7; 9 bases are shared with TRBD2. Germline loops: CDR1 SEHNR, CDR2 FQNEAQ (reference sequence). The J segment lost 5 bases and the V segment lost 5 bases, leaving 7 bases of the junction unmatched. The CDR3 totals 14 residues. The CDR3 loop reads CASSRSGRIHEQYF. The CDR3 DNA is TGTGCCAGCAGCCGTAGCGGGAGAATACACGAGCAGTACTTC.

V gene TRBV2 combines with J gene TRBJ1-2; 10 nucleotides align to TRBD1. The CDR3 is 15 amino acids. The germline CDR1 and CDR2 sequences are SNHLY and FYNNEI. After removal of 4 bases from V and 5 bases from J, the junction contained 7 bases not matched to a gene. CDR3: CASSVVADRGYGYTF. As DNA, the CDR3 is TGTGCCAGCAGTGTAGTAGCGGACAGGGGGTATGGCTACACCTTC.

The chain joins TRBV9 to TRBJ1-2, with unresolved D. This CDR3 spans 13 amino acids. Trimming cost V 5 bases and J 3 bases, with 11 bases left between them. The V gene's germline CDR1 is SGDLS and CDR2 YYNGEE. The DNA of the CDR3 is TGTGCCAGCAGACCCTTGGAGGACTATGGCTACACCTTC. It encodes CASRPLEDYGYTF.

V and J are TRBV2 and TRBJ2-5, with a tentative D call TRBD1 (5 bases). This CDR3 is built from 16 residues. Trimming shortened V by 5 bases and J by 3 bases, and 19 bases separated the two germline ends. From germline, CDR1 is SNHLY and CDR2 FYNNEI. The CDR3 sequence is CASSPHRTSEEETQYF. The CDR3 DNA reads TGTGCCAGCAGTCCTCACCGGACATCCGAGGAAGAGACCCAGTACTTC.

The chain combines TRBV5-1 with TRBJ1-4, with 8 bases identical to TRBD1. There are 16 residues in the CDR3. With V trimmed by 4 bases and J by 8 bases, 13 bases remained unmatched. Germline V gene sequence: CDR1 SGHRS, CDR2 YFSETQ. The CDR3 sequence: CASSPHPDRGREKLFF. CDR3 sequence (DNA): TGCGCCAGCAGCCCCCACCCCGACAGGGGACGAGAAAAACTGTTTTTT.

The chain has TRBV28 and TRBJ1-2, with D unresolved. This CDR3 is built from 15 residues. Trimming shortened V by 3 bases and J by 4 bases, and 15 bases separated the two germline ends. Germline CDR1 and CDR2: MDHEN and SYDVKM. The CDR3 nucleotides are TGTGCCAGCAGTTTGAGGTCGGCAAGCCGCTATGGCTACACCTTC. Translating it yields CASSLRSASRYGYTF.

The rearrangement joins TRBV19 to TRBJ2-1, with 9 positions matching TRBD1. CDR3 length: 14 residues. CDR1 is LNHDA and CDR2 is SQIVND in the germline V gene (reference sequence). V lost 5 bases to trimming and J lost 9 bases; unmatched junction nucleotides: 8. The CDR3 bases are TGTGCCAGTAGTCCCTACACAGGGGGCGGTGAGCAGTTCTTC. Amino acids: CASSPYTGGGEQFF.

The genes are TRBV6-1 and TRBJ2-7, with a tentative D call TRBD1 (5 bases). Germline CDR1 is MNHNS and CDR2 is SASEGT. Between the trimmed V and J ends, which lost 2 bases and 0 bases, there was a span of 14 bases. The CDR3 sequence is 16 residues long. In nucleotides, the CDR3 is TGTGCCAGCAGTGAATGGGGCAAATCATACTCCTACGAGCAGTACTTC. Its translation is CASSEWGKSYSYEQYF.

The chain joins TRBV19 to TRBJ2-7; 7 bases align to TRBD1. Germline V gene lookup returns CDR1 LNHDA and CDR2 SQIVND (reference sequence). Trimming cost V 1 base and J 1 base; bases outside gene matches: 4. There are 15 residues in the CDR3. CDR3 in amino acids: CASSIVMTGSYEQYF. The CDR3 region has the DNA TGTGCCAGTAGTATAGTGATGACAGGGTCCTACGAGCAGTACTTC.

V usage is TRBV2 and J usage is TRBJ1-1; D uncertain. V was pared by 8 bases and J by 3 bases, with 16 bases between. The CDR3 extends over 14 amino acids. Germline CDR1 SNHLY, CDR2 FYNNEI. In nucleotides, the CDR3 is TGTGCCAGCTCCGATCTAGGAAAGGACACTGAAGCTTTCTTT. This codes for CASSDLGKDTEAFF. Complete variable domain (other parts from reference TRBV2 and TRBJ1-1): EPEVTQTPSHQVTQMGQEVILRCVPISNHLYFYWYRQILGQKVEFLVSFYNNEISEKSEIFDDQFSVERPDGSNFTLKIRSTKLEDSAMYFCASSDLGKDTEAFFGQGTRLTVV.

The gene calls are TRBV5-4 and TRBJ2-3; no definite D call. V was cut by 3 bases and J by 2 bases, with 4 bases left in between. Germline CDR1 reads SGHNT; CDR2 reads YYREEE (reference sequence). The CDR3 contains 12 residues. The CDR3 is CASSYTTDTQYF. The CDR3 coding sequence is TGTGCCAGCAGCTACACCACAGATACGCAGTATTTT.

The chain is built from TRBV5-6 and TRBJ2-7; 7 bases are a match to TRBD1. The CDR3 runs 15 residues. Germline trimming cut 4 bases from V and 3 bases from J; bases unmatched to any gene: 10. Germline lookup yields CDR1 SGHDT and CDR2 YYEEEE. DNA of the CDR3: TGTGCCAGCAGCACCCGGGACAGAGGGTTCTACGAGCAGTACTTC. As protein: CASSTRDRGFYEQYF.